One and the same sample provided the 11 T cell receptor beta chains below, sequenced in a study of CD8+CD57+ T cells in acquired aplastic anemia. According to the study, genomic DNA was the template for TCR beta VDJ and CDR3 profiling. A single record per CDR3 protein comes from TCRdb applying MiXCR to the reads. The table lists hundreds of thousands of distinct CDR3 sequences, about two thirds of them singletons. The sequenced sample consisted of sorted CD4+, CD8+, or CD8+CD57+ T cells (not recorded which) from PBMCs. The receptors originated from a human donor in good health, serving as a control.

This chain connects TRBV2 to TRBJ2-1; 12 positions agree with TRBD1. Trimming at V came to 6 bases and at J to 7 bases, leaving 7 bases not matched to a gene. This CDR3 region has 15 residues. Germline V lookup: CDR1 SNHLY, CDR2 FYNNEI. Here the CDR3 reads CASSYLGQGANEQFF. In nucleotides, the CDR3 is TGTGCCAGCAGCTATCTGGGACAGGGGGCAAATGAGCAGTTCTTC.

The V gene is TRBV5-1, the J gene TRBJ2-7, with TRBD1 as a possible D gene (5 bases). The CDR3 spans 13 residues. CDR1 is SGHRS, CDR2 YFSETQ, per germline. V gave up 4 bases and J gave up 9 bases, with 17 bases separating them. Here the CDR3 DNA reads TGCGCCAGCAGCGGGGCAGGGTGGCTATGGCAGTACTTC. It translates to CASSGAGWLWQYF.

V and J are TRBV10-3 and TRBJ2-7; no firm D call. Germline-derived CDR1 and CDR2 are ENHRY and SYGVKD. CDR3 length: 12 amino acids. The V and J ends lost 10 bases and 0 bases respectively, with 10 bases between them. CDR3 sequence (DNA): TGTGCCACCTCCATAAGCTCCTACGAGCAGTACTTC. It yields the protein CATSISSYEQYF.

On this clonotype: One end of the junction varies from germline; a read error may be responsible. CDR3 sequence (DNA): TGCAGTGTTAGATATGCTAGCACAGATAAGCTGTTTTTT. Protein product: CSVRYASTDKLFF. The gene calls are TRBV20-1 and TRBJ2-2; maybe TRBD2 (5 bases). This CDR3 has 13 amino acids. Germline V lookup: CDR1 DFQATT, CDR2 SNEGSKA (reference sequence).

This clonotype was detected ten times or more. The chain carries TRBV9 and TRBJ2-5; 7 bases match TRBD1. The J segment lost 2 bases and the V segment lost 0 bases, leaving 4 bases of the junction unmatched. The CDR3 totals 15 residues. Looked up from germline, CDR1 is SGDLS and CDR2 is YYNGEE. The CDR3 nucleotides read TGTGCCAGCAGCGTAGGTCAGGGGGTACAAGAGACCCAGTACTTC. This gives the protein CASSVGQGVQETQYF.

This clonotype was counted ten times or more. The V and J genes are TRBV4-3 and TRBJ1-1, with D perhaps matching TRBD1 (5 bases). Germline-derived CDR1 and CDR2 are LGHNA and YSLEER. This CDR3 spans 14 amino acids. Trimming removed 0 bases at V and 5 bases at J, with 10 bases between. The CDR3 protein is CASSQDTSGTEAFF. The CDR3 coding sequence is TGCGCCAGCAGCCAAGACACCTCAGGGACTGAAGCTTTCTTT.

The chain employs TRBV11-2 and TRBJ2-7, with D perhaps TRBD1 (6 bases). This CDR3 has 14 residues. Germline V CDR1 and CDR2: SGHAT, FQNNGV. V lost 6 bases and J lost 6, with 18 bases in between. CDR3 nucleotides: TGTGCCAGCAGTTTGGCTGGAAAAGGGGGCGAGCAGTACTTC. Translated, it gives CASSLAGKGGEQYF.

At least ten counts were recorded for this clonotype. CDR3 DNA sequence: TGTGCCACCAGCAGGGGGGGACAGATGAACACCGGGGAGCTGTTTTTT. Amino acid sequence: CATSRGGQMNTGELFF. The gene calls are TRBV15 and TRBJ2-2; D might be TRBD1 (7 bases). Trimming pared 3 bases from V and 1 base from J, leaving 12 bases between. Germline lookup yields CDR1 LNHNV and CDR2 YYDKDF (reference sequence). The CDR3 covers 16 residues.

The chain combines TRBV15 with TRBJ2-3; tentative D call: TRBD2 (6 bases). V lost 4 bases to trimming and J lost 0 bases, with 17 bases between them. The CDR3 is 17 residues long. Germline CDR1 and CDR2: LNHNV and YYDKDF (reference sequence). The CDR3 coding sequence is TGTGCCACCAGCATCCTATGGGCGGAGGGAAGCACAGATACGCAGTATTTT. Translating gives CATSILWAEGSTDTQYF.

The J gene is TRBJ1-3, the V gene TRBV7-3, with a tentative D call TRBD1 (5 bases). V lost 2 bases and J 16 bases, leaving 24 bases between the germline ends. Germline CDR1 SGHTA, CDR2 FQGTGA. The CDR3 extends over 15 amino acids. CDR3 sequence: CASSLENGGGDTKYF. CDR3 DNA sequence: TGTGCCAGCAGCTTAGAGAACGGCGGGGGAGACACCAAGTATTTT.

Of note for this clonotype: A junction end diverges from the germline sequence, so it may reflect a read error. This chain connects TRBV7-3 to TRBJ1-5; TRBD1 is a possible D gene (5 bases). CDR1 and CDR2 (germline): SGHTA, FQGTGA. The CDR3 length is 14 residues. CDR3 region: CASSPGMTVQTSYF. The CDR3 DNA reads TGTGCCAGCAGTCCGGGGATGACAGTGCAGACCTCGTATTTT.